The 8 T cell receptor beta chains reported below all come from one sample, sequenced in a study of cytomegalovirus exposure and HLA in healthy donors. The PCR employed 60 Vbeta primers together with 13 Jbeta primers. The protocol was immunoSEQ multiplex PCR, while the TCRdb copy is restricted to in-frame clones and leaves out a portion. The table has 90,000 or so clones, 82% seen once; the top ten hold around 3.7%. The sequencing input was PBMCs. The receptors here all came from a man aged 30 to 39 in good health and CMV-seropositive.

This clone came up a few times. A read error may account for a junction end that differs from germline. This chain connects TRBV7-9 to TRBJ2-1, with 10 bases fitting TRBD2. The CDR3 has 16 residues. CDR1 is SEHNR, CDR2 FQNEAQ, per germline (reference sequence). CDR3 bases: TGTTCCAGCAGCTTAGCGTCTAGCGGGAGTAGGGATGAGCAGTTCTTC. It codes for CSSSLASSGSRDEQFF.

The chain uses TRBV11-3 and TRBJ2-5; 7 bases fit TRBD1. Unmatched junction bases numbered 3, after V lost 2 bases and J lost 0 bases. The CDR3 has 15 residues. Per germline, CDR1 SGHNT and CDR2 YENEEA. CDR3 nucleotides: TGTGCCAGCAGCTTATCAGGACAGGACCAAGAGACCCAGTACTTC. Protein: CASSLSGQDQETQYF. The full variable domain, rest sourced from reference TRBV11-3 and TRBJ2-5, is EAGVVQSPRYKIIEKKQPVAFWCNPISGHNTLYWYLQNLGQGPELLIRYENEEAVDDSQLPKDRFSAERLKGVDSTLKIQPAELGDSAVYLCASSLSGQDQETQYFGPGTRLLVL.

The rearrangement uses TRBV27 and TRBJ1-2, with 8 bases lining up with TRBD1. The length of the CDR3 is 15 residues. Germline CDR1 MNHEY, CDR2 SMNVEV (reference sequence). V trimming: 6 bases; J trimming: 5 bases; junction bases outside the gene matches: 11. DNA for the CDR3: TGTGCCAGCAGGCAGGGGGCACGGGAGAGGTATGGCTACACCTTC. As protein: CASRQGARERYGYTF.

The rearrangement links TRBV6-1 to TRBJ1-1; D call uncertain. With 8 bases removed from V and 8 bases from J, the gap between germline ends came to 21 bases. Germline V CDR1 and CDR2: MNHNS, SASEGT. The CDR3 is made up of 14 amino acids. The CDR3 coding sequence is TGTGCCAGCCTTTCTACTCCTAGCCGATCGGAAGCTTTCTTT. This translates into CASLSTPSRSEAFF.

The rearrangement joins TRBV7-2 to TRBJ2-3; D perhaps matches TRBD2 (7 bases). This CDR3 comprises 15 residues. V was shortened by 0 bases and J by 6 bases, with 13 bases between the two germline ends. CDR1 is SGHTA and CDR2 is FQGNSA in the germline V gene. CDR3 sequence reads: CASSLARGGLDTQYF. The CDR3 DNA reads TGTGCCAGCAGCTTAGCTAGGGGGGGACTGGATACGCAGTATTTT.

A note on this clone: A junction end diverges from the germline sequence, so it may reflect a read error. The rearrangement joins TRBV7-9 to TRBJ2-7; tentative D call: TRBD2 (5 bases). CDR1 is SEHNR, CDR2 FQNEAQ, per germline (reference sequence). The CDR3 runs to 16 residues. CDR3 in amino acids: CSSSRLLTGSSYEQYF. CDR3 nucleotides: TGTTCCAGCAGCCGACTCCTAACGGGATCCTCCTACGAGCAGTACTTC.

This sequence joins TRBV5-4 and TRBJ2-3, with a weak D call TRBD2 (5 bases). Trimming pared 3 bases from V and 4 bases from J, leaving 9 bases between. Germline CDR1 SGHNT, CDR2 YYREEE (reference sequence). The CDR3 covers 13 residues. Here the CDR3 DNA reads TGTGCCAGCAGCTACGAGGGTGCAGATACGCAGTATTTT. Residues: CASSYEGADTQYF.

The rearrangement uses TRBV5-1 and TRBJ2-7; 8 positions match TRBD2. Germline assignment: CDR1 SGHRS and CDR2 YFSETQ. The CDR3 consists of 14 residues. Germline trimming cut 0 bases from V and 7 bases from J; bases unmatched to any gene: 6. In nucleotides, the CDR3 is TGCGCCAGCAGCTTGGCCGGACTAGCAGGTGAGCAGTACTTC. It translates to CASSLAGLAGEQYF.